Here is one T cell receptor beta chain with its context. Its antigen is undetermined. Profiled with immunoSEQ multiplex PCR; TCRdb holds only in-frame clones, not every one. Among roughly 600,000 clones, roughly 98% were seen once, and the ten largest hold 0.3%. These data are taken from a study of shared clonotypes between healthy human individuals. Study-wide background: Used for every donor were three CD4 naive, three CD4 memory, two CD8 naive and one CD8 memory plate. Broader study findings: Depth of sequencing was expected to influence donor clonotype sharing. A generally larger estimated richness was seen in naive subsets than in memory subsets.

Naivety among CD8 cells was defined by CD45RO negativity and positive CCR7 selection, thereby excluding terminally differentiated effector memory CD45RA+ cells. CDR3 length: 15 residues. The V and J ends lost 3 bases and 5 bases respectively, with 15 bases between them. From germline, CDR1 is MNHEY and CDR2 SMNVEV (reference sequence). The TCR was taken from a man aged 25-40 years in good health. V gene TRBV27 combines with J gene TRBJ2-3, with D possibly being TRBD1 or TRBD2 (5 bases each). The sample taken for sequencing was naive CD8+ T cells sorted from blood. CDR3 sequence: CASSLSSGRLDTQYF. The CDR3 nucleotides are TGTGCCAGCAGTTTGAGTTCGGGGCGCCTAGATACGCAGTATTTT.